These T cell receptor beta chains were read from a single sample in a study of molecular identifiers for immune sequencing clone quantification. TCRdb reanalysed the PCR reads using MiXCR and keeps one entry per CDR3 protein. The sample yields some 680,000 distinct CDR3 sequences, about 25% seen once. Sequencing input: naive CD8+ T cells from blood, with Jurkat cell RNA spiked in. Every receptor here comes from a human donor in good health. Some libraries in this study had Jurkat cell RNA spiked in. Each CDR3 is given with its conserved first and last residue.

TRBV20-1	CSATGDNQPQHF
TRBV28	CASEVAGGPYNEQFF
TRBV30	CAWSGAVSTDTQYF
TRBV19	CASSLSGSTNTGELFF
TRBV4-3	CASSQDLRQEGFYEQYF
TRBV10-3	CAISDYATGPEKLFF
TRBV27	CASSWANSYEQYF
TRBV28	CASRPGPEGNTIYF
TRBV4-3	CASSQEDRGDQSQHF
TRBV7-2	CASSSALGQAYEQYF
TRBV6-2/TRBV6-3	CASSLSRTEINQPQHF